This TCR beta chain was obtained from a study of STAT5B mutations in CD4+ large granular lymphocyte leukemia. Trimming at V came to 4 bases and at J to 8 bases, leaving 4 bases not matched to a gene. The CDR3 contains 12 residues. Germline values: CDR1 SGHVS, CDR2 FQNEAQ. This was a survey-level run. Libraries were prepared by immunoSEQ multiplex PCR; TCRdb keeps only in-frame clonotypes and omits some of them. Of fewer than 40,000 clones detected, more than 60% appear once; the ten largest clones hold roughly 2.3%. This clone was observed a few times. The genes are TRBV7-8 and TRBJ1-1; the match to TRBD1 covers 7 bases. Sequencing was performed on CD4+ T cells from blood buffy coats. The TCR sequence derives from a human donor in good health. The CDR3 coding sequence is TGTGCCAGCAGCTCCACAGGGGAGGAAGCTTTCTTT. As protein: CASSSTGEEAFF.